Shown below are 28 T cell receptor beta chains from a single sample sequenced in a study of blood T cell repertoires in COVID-19. This table comes from immunoSEQ multiplex PCR, and its TCRdb copy is limited to in-frame clones, with some not included. Of 250,000 or so clones listed, 80% to 90% are singletons. The sample consisted of PBMCs or T cells enriched from blood (not recorded which). These receptors were collected from a woman between 45 and 60 years old who had recovered from COVID-19.

Only a few counts were recorded for this clone. The V call is TRBV15, the J call TRBJ2-7; TRBD2 agrees at 9 bases. CDR3 length: 16 residues. V lost 0 bases to trimming and J lost 4 bases; unmatched junction nucleotides: 7. The germline gives CDR1 LNHNV, CDR2 YYDKDF (reference sequence). The CDR3 coding sequence is TGTGCCACCAGCAGAGATATGGTAGCGGGAGAGTACGAGCAGTACTTC. It specifies CATSRDMVAGEYEQYF.

This clone was seen ten or more times. The chain is built from TRBV5-4 and TRBJ1-2, with D perhaps matching TRBD1 (6 bases). This CDR3 spans 15 amino acids. Germline values: CDR1 SGHNT, CDR2 YYREEE (reference sequence). V was cut by 4 bases and J by 3 bases, with 16 bases left in between. CDR3 amino acids: CASSTRDIVYYGYTF. The CDR3, as DNA: TGTGCCAGCAGCACCCGGGACATAGTTTACTATGGCTACACCTTC.

The chain recombines TRBV28 with TRBJ1-5, with D tentatively TRBD1 (6 bases). The CDR3 runs to 17 residues. The V and J ends lost 10 bases and 1 base respectively, with 23 bases between them. In germline, CDR1 is MDHEN, CDR2 SYDVKM. DNA of the CDR3: TGTGCCACCACTCGAACAGGGATTCGCCGCAGCAATCAGCCCCAGCATTTT. This sequence encodes CATTRTGIRRSNQPQHF.

The chain is built from TRBV6-1 and TRBJ2-7; TRBD2 aligns across 10 bases. The CDR3 loop spans 16 amino acids. V was pared by 3 bases and J by 7 bases, with 12 bases of the junction left unmatched. Germline V gene lookup returns CDR1 MNHNS and CDR2 SASEGT. CDR3 sequence: CASSDSGRTAWYEQYF. The CDR3 coding sequence is TGTGCCAGCAGTGATAGCGGGAGGACCGCCTGGTATGAGCAGTACTTC.

The chain combines TRBV28 with TRBJ1-5; 7 bases agree with TRBD1. The CDR3 totals 20 residues. V trimming: 6 bases; J trimming: 0 bases; junction bases outside the gene matches: 20. Germline V gene lookup returns CDR1 MDHEN and CDR2 SYDVKM. The CDR3 DNA sequence: TGTGCCAGCAGGTTAAGAAACAGGGGTATTCTGGAAAATAGCAATCAGCCCCAGCATTTT. Translated: CASRLRNRGILENSNQPQHF.

This chain uses TRBV5-4 with TRBJ1-6; 7 bases map to TRBD1. The germline CDR1 and CDR2 sequences are SGHNT and YYREEE (reference sequence). The CDR3 spans 14 residues. With 8 bases clipped from V and 10 bases from J, the junction kept 12 bases outside the gene matches. The CDR3 DNA reads as TGTGCCAGTGGGTACAGGGGTGTGAACTCACCCCTCCACTTT. This translates into CASGYRGVNSPLHF.

The chain couples TRBV19 to TRBJ2-7, with D tentatively TRBD1 (6 bases). CDR1 and CDR2 (germline): LNHDA, SQIVND (reference sequence). Trimming pared 7 bases from V and 4 bases from J, leaving 8 bases between. CDR3 size: 11 residues. CDR3 bases: TGTGCCAGTAAAAGGGGGTACGAGCAGTACTTC. Translated: CASKRGYEQYF.

This rearrangement joins TRBV28 to TRBJ1-1; the match to TRBD1 covers 8 bases. Germline V gives CDR1 MDHEN, CDR2 SYDVKM. The CDR3 spans 16 residues. V shed 5 bases, J shed 0 bases, and the junction held 8 bases outside the gene matches. CDR3 residues: CASSEYRGSMNTEAFF. CDR3 DNA sequence: TGTGCCAGCAGTGAGTACAGGGGGTCGATGAACACTGAAGCTTTCTTT. Supplemented by reference TRBV28 and TRBJ1-1, the full variable domain reads DVKVTQSSRYLVKRTGEKVFLECVQDMDHENMFWYRQDPGLGLRLIYFSYDVKMKEKGDIPEGYSVSREKKERFSLILESASTNQTSMYLCASSEYRGSMNTEAFFGQGTRLTVV.

The genes are TRBV28 and TRBJ1-4, with D perhaps matching TRBD1 (5 bases). V lost 5 bases to trimming and J lost 9 bases, with 16 bases between them. CDR3 length: 14 residues. Germline V CDR1 and CDR2: MDHEN, SYDVKM. CDR3 sequence reads: CASSLQGMRKKLFF. In DNA form, the CDR3 reads TGTGCCAGCAGTCTCCAGGGTATGAGGAAAAAACTGTTTTTT.

V and J are TRBV11-3 and TRBJ2-2; perhaps TRBD1 as D (5 bases). V was clipped by 1 base and J by 6 bases, with 12 bases between them. The CDR3 consists of 15 residues. Per germline, CDR1 SGHNT and CDR2 YENEEA. The CDR3 coding sequence is TGTGCCAGCAGCTTAGGCCAGGGTTTGGCCGGGGAGCTGTTTTTT. It specifies CASSLGQGLAGELFF.

This clone came up many times. The rearrangement uses TRBV9 and TRBJ2-1; no reliable D call. CDR3 length: 12 residues. Germline V CDR1 and CDR2: SGDLS, YYNGEE. Trimming left V 2 bases short and J 9 bases short, with 9 bases between. CDR3 bases: TGTGCCAGCAGCGTTTTATCGGGTGAGCAGTTCTTC. Protein: CASSVLSGEQFF.

This chain uses TRBV5-1 with TRBJ1-1, with 8 nucleotides matching TRBD1. The CDR3 consists of 14 residues. Trimming at V came to 0 bases and at J to 5 bases, leaving 3 bases not matched to a gene. Germline assignment: CDR1 SGHRS and CDR2 YFSETQ. The CDR3 bases are TGCGCCAGCAGCTTGGACAGGGGGAGTACTGAAGCTTTCTTT. Protein: CASSLDRGSTEAFF.

This rearrangement joins TRBV7-9 to TRBJ1-6; TRBD1 matches at 8 bases. Looked up from germline, CDR1 is SEHNR and CDR2 is FQNEAQ (reference sequence). This CDR3 contains 16 residues. Trimming at V came to 5 bases and at J to 8 bases, leaving 11 bases not matched to a gene. In DNA form, the CDR3 reads TGTGCCAGCAGCCCATGGACAGGGTTAGGGGATTCACCCCTCCACTTT. It specifies CASSPWTGLGDSPLHF.

The rearrangement uses TRBV5-1 and TRBJ1-1; no clear D gene. There are 13 residues in the CDR3. Germline CDR1 SGHRS, CDR2 YFSETQ. V dropped 5 bases and J dropped 2 bases, with 10 bases sitting between them. CDR3 protein: CASRVQINTEAFF. The CDR3 nucleotides read TGCGCCAGCAGAGTTCAGATAAACACTGAAGCTTTCTTT.

The V gene is TRBV11-2, the J gene TRBJ2-5, with D possibly matching TRBD1 (6 bases). V lost 1 base and J 4 bases, leaving 16 bases between the germline ends. The CDR3 is 16 amino acids. CDR1 and CDR2 (germline): SGHAT, FQNNGV. The CDR3 spells CASSLGDRIPRETQYF. The CDR3 coding sequence is TGTGCCAGCAGCTTAGGCGACAGGATCCCAAGAGAGACCCAGTACTTC.

This rearrangement joins TRBV5-1 to TRBJ2-1; D possibly corresponds to TRBD2 (6 bases). There are 13 residues in the CDR3. CDR1 and CDR2 from the germline V gene are SGHRS and YFSETQ. V lost 3 bases and J 4 bases, leaving 8 bases between the germline ends. In DNA form, the CDR3 reads TGCGCCAGCAGCTCGACTAGATACAATGAGCAGTTCTTC. Residues: CASSSTRYNEQFF.

The chain employs TRBV9 and TRBJ1-1; a weak D match, TRBD1 (5 bases). V was cut by 2 bases and J by 1 base, with 9 bases left in between. Germline CDR1 and CDR2: SGDLS and YYNGEE. The CDR3 consists of 14 residues. As DNA, the CDR3 is TGTGCCAGCAGCGTTACAACAGGGAACACTGAAGCTTTCTTT. Residues: CASSVTTGNTEAFF.

The chain employs TRBV28 and TRBJ1-4; 10 nucleotides align to TRBD1. The CDR3 is 16 amino acids. V lost 5 bases to trimming and J lost 4 bases; unmatched junction nucleotides: 7. In germline, CDR1 is MDHEN, CDR2 SYDVKM. In DNA form, the CDR3 reads TGTGCCAGCAGTCCCTGGACAGGGGGGGTTAATGAAAAACTGTTTTTT. This translates into CASSPWTGGVNEKLFF.

The gene calls are TRBV10-3 and TRBJ2-3; 13 bases line up with TRBD2. Unmatched junction bases numbered 2, after V lost 4 bases and J lost 4 bases. The CDR3 contains 15 residues. Per germline, CDR1 ENHRY and CDR2 SYGVKD. The CDR3 DNA reads as TGTGCCATCAGTGCCGGACTAGCGGGAGCAGATACGCAGTATTTT. Its translation: CAISAGLAGADTQYF.

The chain carries TRBV5-4 and TRBJ2-3; 14 nucleotides match TRBD2. CDR1 and CDR2 (germline): SGHNT, YYREEE (reference sequence). Unmatched junction bases numbered 6, after V lost 4 bases and J lost 2 bases. CDR3 length equals 17 residues. DNA for the CDR3: TGTGCCAGCAGCCGGGGACTAGCGGGAGAAGCCACAGATACGCAGTATTTT. As protein: CASSRGLAGEATDTQYF.

This chain joins TRBV5-1 and TRBJ2-3; D is perhaps TRBD1 (5 bases). V lost 7 bases and J 3 bases, leaving 15 bases between the germline ends. The CDR3 is 14 amino acids. Germline V gene lookup returns CDR1 SGHRS and CDR2 YFSETQ. DNA of the CDR3: TGCGCCAGCTTCCAGGGTAGCAGTACAGATACGCAGTATTTT. Translating it yields CASFQGSSTDTQYF.

The rearrangement uses TRBV6-4 and TRBJ1-5; TRBD1 might be the D (5 bases). Germline V gives CDR1 MRHNA, CDR2 SNTAGT. The CDR3 totals 14 residues. V lost 2 bases and J lost 5, with 10 bases in between. The CDR3 is CASSDRGYDQPQHF. The CDR3 DNA sequence: TGTGCCAGCAGTGACAGGGGTTATGATCAGCCCCAGCATTTT.

The V and J genes are TRBV28 and TRBJ2-4, with 7 bases that match TRBD1. Germline V gene sequence: CDR1 MDHEN, CDR2 SYDVKM. The J segment lost 0 bases and the V segment lost 1 base, leaving 6 bases of the junction unmatched. This CDR3 is 17 amino acids long. The CDR3 is CASSLFVTGLAKNIQYF. DNA of the CDR3: TGTGCCAGCAGTTTATTTGTGACAGGGCTAGCCAAAAACATTCAGTACTTC. Supplemented by reference TRBV28 and TRBJ2-4, the full variable domain reads DVKVTQSSRYLVKRTGEKVFLECVQDMDHENMFWYRQDPGLGLRLIYFSYDVKMKEKGDIPEGYSVSREKKERFSLILESASTNQTSMYLCASSLFVTGLAKNIQYFGAGTRLSVL.

The chain is built from TRBV7-9 and TRBJ2-4; TRBD2 aligns across 13 bases. The germline V gene has CDR1 SEHNR and CDR2 FQNEAQ (reference sequence). The CDR3 consists of 15 residues. J gave up 6 bases and V 1 base, and 0 bases lay outside the gene matches. CDR3 in DNA: TGTGCCAGCAGCTTAGGGACTAGCGGGAGAAACATTCAGTACTTC. It yields the protein CASSLGTSGRNIQYF.

The CDR3 coding sequence is TGCAGCGCTTGGGGACAGGGAAATTTTGAGCAGTTCTTC. Translated, it gives CSAWGQGNFEQFF. V gene TRBV29-1 combines with J gene TRBJ2-1, with 9 bases matching TRBD1. CDR1 SQVTM and CDR2 ANQGSEA come from the germline V gene. CDR3 size: 13 residues. J lost 9 bases, V lost 7 bases, and 10 bases had no gene match.

This clone appeared once. V usage is TRBV28 and J usage is TRBJ2-5; TRBD2 matches at 8 bases. Trimming cost V 1 base and J 5 bases; bases outside gene matches: 6. Germline CDR1 reads MDHEN; CDR2 reads SYDVKM. The CDR3 extends over 15 amino acids. The CDR3 DNA reads TGTGCCAGCAGTTTATACGGGGGGGGTAGGGAGACCCAGTACTTC. This encodes CASSLYGGGRETQYF.

The chain joins TRBV2 to TRBJ2-7, with 7 bases that match TRBD2. V dropped 7 bases and J dropped 4; count of bases not matched to a gene: 10. The CDR3 is 14 amino acids. CDR1 is SNHLY, CDR2 FYNNEI, per germline. CDR3 sequence: CASMRGRPEYEQYF. The CDR3 DNA sequence: TGTGCCAGCATGCGGGGGAGGCCCGAATACGAGCAGTACTTC. The full variable domain, completed using reference TRBV2 and TRBJ2-7, is EPEVTQTPSHQVTQMGQEVILRCVPISNHLYFYWYRQILGQKVEFLVSFYNNEISEKSEIFDDQFSVERPDGSNFTLKIRSTKLEDSAMYFCASMRGRPEYEQYFGPGTRLTVT.

The gene calls are TRBV28 and TRBJ2-7, with TRBD1 identical over 10 bases. Germline V gene sequence: CDR1 MDHEN, CDR2 SYDVKM. The CDR3 consists of 15 residues. The J segment lost 5 bases and the V segment lost 7 bases, leaving 11 bases of the junction unmatched. CDR3 sequence reads: CASTPPGTGDDEQYF. CDR3 coding DNA: TGTGCCAGCACCCCCCCCGGGACAGGGGACGACGAGCAGTACTTC.